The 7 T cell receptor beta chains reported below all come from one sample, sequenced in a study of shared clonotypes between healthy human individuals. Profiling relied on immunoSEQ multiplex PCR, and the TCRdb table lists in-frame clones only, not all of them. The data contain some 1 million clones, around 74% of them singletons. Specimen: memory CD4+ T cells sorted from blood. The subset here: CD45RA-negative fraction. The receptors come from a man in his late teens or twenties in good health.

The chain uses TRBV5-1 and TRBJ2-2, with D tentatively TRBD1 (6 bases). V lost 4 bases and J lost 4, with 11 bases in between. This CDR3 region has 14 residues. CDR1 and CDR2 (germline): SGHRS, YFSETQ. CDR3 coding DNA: TGCGCCAGCAGCGGTGGACAGTCCACCGGGGAGCTGTTTTTT. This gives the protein CASSGGQSTGELFF.

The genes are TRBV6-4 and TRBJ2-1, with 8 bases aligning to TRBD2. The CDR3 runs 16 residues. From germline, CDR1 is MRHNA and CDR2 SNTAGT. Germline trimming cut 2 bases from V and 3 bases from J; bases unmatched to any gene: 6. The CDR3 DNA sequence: TGTGCCAGCAGTGACGAAAGCGGGGGAGGCTACAATGAGCAGTTCTTC. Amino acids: CASSDESGGGYNEQFF.

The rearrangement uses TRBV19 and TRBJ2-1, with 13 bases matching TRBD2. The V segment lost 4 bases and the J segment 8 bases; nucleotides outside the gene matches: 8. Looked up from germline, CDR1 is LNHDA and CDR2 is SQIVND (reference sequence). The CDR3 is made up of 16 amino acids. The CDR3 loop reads CASSRTSGSTGDEQFF. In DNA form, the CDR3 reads TGTGCCAGTAGTAGGACTAGCGGGAGTACCGGCGATGAGCAGTTCTTC.

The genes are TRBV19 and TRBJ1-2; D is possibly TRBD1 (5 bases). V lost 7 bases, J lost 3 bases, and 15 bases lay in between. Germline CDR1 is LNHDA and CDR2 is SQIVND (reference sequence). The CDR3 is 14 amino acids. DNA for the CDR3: TGTGCCAGTACGCAGGGCTCCAACTACTATGGCTACACCTTC. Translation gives CASTQGSNYYGYTF.

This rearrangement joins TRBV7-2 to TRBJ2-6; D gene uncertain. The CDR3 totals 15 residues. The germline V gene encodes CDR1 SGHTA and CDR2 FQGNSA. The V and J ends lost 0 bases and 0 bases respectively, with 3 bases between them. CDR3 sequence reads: CASSLASSGANVLTF. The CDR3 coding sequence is TGTGCCAGCAGCTTAGCTTCCTCTGGGGCCAACGTCCTGACTTTC.

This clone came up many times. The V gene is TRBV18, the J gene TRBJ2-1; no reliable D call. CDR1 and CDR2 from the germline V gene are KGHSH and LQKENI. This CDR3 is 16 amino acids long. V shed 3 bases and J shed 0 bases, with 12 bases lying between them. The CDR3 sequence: CASSPIPSVSYNEQFF. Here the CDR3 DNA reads TGTGCCAGCTCACCTATTCCCAGTGTCTCCTACAATGAGCAGTTCTTC.

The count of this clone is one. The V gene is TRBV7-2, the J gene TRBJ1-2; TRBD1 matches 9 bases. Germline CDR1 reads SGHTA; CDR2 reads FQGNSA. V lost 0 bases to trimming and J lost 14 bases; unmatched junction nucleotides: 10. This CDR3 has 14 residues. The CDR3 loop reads CASSLAGQGNRVTF. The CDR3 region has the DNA TGTGCCAGCAGCTTAGCCGGACAGGGGAATAGAGTTACCTTC.